The clone carrying this T cell receptor (beta chain) has a handful of counts. As yet, its antigen is unknown. The data stem from a study of blood T cells in healthy people across ages. Study-wide results and caveats: The authors considered diversity estimates from one million T cells to be underestimates. Lack of knowledge of donor CMV status possibly confounded expanded clonotype changes.

Primers used in a second PCR of roughly 6 to 11 cycles were a sample-barcoded 5' primer and a J-beta primer mix. MiXCR, run by TCRdb on the 5' RACE reads, gives a single entry per CDR3 protein. The sample shows roughly 930,000 distinct CDR3 sequences, approximately 49% of them seen only once. J lost 1 base, V lost 10 bases, and 7 bases had no gene match. The V gene's germline CDR1 is SGHTA and CDR2 FQGNSA. The CDR3 has 14 amino acids. This sequence joins TRBV7-2 and TRBJ2-4, with 7 nucleotides matching TRBD1. This receptor was taken from a man younger than 45 in good health. The sequencing input was blood. The CDR3 bases are TGTGCCACCACCGAGGGGGCTGCCAAAAACATTCAGTACTTC. This encodes CATTEGAAKNIQYF.